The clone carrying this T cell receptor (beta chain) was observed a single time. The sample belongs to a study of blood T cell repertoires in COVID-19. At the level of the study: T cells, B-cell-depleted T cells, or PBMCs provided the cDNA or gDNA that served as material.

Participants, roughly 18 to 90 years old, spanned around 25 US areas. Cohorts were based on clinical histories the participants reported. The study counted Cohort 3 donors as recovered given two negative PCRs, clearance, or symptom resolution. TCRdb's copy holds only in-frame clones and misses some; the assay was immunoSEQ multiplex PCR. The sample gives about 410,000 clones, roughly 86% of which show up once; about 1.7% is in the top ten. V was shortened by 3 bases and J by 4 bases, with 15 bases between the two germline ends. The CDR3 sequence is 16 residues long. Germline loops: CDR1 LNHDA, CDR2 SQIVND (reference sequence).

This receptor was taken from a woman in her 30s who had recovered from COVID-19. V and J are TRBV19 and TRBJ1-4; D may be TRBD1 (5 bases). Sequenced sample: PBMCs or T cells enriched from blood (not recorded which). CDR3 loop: CASSIGPGINNEKLFF. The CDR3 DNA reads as TGTGCCAGTAGTATCGGGCCAGGGATCAATAATGAAAAACTGTTTTTT.